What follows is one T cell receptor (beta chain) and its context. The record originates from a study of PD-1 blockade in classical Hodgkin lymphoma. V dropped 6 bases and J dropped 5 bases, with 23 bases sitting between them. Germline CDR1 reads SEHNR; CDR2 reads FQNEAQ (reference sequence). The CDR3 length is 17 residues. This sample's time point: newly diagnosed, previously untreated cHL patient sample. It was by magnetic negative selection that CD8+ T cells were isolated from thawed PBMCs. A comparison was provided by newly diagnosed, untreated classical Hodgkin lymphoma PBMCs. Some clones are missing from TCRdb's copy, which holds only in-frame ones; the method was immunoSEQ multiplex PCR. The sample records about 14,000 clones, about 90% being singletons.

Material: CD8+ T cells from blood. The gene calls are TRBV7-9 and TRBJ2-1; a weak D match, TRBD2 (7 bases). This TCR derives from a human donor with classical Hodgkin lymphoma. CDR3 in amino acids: CASSTQGREMGHNEQFF. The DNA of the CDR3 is TGTGCCAGCAGTACTCAGGGGCGGGAGATGGGACACAATGAGCAGTTCTTC.